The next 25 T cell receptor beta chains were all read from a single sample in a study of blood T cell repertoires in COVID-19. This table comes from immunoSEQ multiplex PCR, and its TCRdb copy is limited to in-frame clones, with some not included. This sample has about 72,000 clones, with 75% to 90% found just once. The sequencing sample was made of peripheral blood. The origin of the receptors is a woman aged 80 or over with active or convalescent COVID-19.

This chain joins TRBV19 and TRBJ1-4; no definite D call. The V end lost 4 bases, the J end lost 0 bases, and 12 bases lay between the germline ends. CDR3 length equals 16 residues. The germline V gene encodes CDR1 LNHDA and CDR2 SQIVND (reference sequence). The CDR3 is CASSTRNRTTNEKLFF. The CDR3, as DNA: TGTGCCAGTAGTACGAGAAACAGAACAACTAATGAAAAACTGTTTTTT.

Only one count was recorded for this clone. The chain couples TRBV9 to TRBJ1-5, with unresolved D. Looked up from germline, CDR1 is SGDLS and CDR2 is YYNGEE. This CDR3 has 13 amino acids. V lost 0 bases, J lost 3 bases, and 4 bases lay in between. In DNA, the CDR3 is TGTGCCAGCAGCGTAGATAACAATCAGCCCCAGCATTTT. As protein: CASSVDNNQPQHF. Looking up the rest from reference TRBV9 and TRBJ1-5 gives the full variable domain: DSGVTQTPKHLITATGQRVTLRCSPRSGDLSVYWYQQSLDQGLQFLIQYYNGEERAKGNILERFSAQQFPDLHSELNLSSLELGDSALYFCASSVDNNQPQHFGDGTRLSIL.

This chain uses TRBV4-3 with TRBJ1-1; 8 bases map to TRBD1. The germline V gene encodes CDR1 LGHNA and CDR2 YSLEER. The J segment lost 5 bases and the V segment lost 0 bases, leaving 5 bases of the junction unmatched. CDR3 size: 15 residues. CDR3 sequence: CASSQDHRGGTEAFF. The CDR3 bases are TGCGCCAGCAGCCAAGATCACAGGGGGGGAACTGAAGCTTTCTTT.

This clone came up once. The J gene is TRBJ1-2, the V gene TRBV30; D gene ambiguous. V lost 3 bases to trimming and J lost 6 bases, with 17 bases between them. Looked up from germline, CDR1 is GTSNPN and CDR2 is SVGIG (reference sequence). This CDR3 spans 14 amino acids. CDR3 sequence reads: CAWSNTLGLHGYTF. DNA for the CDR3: TGTGCCTGGAGCAACACACTCGGACTCCATGGCTACACCTTC.

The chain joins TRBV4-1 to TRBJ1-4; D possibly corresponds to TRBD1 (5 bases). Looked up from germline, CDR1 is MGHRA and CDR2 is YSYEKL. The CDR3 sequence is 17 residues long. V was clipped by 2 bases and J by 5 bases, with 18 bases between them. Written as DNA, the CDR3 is TGCGCCAGCAGCCAAAGTGGGGCCGCAGGTTCCAATGAAAAACTGTTTTTT. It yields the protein CASSQSGAAGSNEKLFF.

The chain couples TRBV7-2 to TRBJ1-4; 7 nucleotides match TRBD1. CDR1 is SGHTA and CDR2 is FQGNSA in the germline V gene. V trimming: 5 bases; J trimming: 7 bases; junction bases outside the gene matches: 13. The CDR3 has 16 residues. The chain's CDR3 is CASSRTQQGGREKLFF. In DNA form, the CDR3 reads TGTGCCAGCAGCCGGACCCAGCAGGGGGGCCGTGAAAAACTGTTTTTT.

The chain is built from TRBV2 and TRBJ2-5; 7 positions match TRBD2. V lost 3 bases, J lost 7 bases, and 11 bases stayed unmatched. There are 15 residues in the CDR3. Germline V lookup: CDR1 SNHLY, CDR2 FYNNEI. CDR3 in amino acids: CASSEEASGSGTQYF. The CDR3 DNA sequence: TGTGCCAGCAGTGAGGAGGCTAGCGGTAGTGGGACCCAGTACTTC.

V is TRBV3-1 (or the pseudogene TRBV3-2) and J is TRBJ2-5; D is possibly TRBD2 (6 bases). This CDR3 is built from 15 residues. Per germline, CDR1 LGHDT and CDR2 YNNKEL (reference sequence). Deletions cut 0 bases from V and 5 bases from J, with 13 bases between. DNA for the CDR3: TGTGCCAGCAGCCAAGAGTGGGGGGTTTGGGAGACCCAGTACTTC. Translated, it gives CASSQEWGVWETQYF.

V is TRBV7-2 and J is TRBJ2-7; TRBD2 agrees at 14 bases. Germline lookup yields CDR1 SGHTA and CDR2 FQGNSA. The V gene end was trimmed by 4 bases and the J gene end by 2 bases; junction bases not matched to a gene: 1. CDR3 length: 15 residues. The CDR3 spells CASSSGLAGAYEQYF. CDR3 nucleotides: TGTGCCAGCAGCTCGGGACTAGCGGGGGCCTACGAGCAGTACTTC.

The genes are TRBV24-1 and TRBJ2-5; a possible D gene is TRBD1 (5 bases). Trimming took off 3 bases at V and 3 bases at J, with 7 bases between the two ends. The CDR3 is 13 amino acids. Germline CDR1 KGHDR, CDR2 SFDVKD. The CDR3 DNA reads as TGTGCCACCAGTGATGGGGCGGAAGAGACCCAGTACTTC. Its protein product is CATSDGAEETQYF.

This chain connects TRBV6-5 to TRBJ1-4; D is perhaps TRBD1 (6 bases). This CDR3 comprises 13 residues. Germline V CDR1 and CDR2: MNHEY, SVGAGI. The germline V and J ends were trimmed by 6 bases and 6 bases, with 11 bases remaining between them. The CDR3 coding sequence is TGTGCCAGCAGCCTCAAGGGGGATGAAAAACTGTTTTTT. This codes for CASSLKGDEKLFF.

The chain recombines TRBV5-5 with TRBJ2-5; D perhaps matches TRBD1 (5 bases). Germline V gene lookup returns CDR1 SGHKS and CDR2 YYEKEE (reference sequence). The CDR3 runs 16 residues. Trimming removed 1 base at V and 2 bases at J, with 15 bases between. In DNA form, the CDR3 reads TGTGCCAGCAGCTTGAACAGGAGACCGTGGCAAGAGACCCAGTACTTC. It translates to CASSLNRRPWQETQYF.

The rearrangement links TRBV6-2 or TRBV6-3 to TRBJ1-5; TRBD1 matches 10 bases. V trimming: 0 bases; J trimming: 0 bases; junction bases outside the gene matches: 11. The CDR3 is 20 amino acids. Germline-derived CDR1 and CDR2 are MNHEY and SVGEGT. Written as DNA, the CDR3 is TGTGCCAGCAGTTACTCCCCGGGACAGGGGACCAGGGATAGCAATCAGCCCCAGCATTTT. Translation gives CASSYSPGQGTRDSNQPQHF.

The DNA of the CDR3 is TGTGCCAGCAGCATGAACAGGGGCGGTTCACCCCTCCACTTT. Translating gives CASSMNRGGSPLHF. This chain links TRBV7-2 with TRBJ1-6; 7 bases agree with TRBD1. CDR3 length: 14 residues. Germline-derived CDR1 and CDR2 are SGHTA and FQGNSA. Trimming at V came to 5 bases and at J to 9 bases, leaving 7 bases not matched to a gene.

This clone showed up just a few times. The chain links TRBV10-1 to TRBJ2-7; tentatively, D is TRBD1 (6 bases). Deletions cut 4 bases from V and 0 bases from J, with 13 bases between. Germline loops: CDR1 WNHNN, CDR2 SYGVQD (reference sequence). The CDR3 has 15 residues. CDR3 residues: CASSVGTSNSYEQYF. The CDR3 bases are TGCGCCAGCAGTGTAGGGACATCTAACTCCTACGAGCAGTACTTC.

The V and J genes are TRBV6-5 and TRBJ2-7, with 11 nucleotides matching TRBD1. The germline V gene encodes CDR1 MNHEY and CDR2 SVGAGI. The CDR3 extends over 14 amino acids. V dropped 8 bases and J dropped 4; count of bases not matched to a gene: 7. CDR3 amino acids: CASSAGTGGYEQYF. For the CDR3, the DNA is TGTGCCAGCTCCGCCGGGACAGGGGGATACGAGCAGTACTTC.

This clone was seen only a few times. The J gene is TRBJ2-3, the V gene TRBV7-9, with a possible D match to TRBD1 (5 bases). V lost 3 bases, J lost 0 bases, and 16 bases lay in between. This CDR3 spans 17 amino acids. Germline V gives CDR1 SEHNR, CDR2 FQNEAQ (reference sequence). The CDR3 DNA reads TGTGCCAGCAGCTTTGCGACAGTCACCACTAGCACAGATACGCAGTATTTT. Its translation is CASSFATVTTSTDTQYF.

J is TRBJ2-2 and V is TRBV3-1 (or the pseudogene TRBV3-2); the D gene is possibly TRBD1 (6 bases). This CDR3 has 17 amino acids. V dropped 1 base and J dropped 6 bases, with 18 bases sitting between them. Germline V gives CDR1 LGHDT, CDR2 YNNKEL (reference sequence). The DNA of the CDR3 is TGTGCCAGCAGCCAAGTTCGCGACAGGATAATCTCCGGGGAGCTGTTTTTT. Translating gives CASSQVRDRIISGELFF.

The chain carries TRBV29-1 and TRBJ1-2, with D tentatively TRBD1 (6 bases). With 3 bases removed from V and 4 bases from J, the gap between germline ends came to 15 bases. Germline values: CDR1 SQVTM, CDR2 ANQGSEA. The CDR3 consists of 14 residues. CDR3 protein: CSVESAGAGYGYTF. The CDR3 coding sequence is TGCAGCGTTGAGTCAGCAGGGGCGGGCTATGGCTACACCTTC.

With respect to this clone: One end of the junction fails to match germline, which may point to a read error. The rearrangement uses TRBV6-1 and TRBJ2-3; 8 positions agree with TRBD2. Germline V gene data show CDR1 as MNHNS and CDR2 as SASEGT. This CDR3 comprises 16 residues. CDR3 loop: CASRESGGSLTDTQYF. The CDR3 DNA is TGTGCCAGCCGTGAGTCGGGGGGGTCCCTCACAGATACGCAGTATTTT.

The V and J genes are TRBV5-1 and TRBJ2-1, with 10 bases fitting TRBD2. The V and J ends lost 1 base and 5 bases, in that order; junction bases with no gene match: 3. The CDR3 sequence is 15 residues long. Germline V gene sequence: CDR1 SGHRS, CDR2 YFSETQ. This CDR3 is CASSLLAGANNEQFF. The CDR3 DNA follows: TGCGCCAGCAGCTTGCTAGCGGGGGCAAACAATGAGCAGTTCTTC.

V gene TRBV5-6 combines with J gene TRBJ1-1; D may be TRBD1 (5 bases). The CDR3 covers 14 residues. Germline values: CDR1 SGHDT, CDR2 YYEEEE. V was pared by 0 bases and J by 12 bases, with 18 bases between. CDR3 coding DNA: TGTGCCAGCAGCTTGGCCTATGGGGGGTCTAATACTTTCTTT. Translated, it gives CASSLAYGGSNTFF.

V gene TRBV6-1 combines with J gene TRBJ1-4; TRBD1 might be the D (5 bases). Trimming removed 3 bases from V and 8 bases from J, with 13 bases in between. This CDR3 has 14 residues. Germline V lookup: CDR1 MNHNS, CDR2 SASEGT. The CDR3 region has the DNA TGTGCCAGCAGTGAGAGCAGGGCGGCGGAAAAACTGTTTTTT. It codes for CASSESRAAEKLFF.

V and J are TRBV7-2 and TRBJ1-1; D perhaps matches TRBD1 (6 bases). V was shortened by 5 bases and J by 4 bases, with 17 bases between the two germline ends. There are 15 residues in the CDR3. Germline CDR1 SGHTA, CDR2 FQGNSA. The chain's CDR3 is CASSRVQGPGTEAFF. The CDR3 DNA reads TGTGCCAGCAGCCGCGTTCAGGGGCCGGGCACTGAAGCTTTCTTT.

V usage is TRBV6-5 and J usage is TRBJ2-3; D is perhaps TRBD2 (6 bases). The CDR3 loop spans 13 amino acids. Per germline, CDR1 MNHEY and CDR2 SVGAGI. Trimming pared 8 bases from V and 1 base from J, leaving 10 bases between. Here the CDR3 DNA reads TGTGCCAGCCAGGGCGGGGGCACAGATACGCAGTATTTT. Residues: CASQGGGTDTQYF.